This T cell receptor beta chain was recorded in a study of cytomegalovirus exposure and HLA in healthy donors. Donors sampled were nominally healthy, though unrecorded immune exposures were likely. On this clone: Its antigen is currently unknown.

PCR employed 60 Vbeta and 13 Jbeta primers. Method: immunoSEQ multiplex PCR; TCRdb's copy keeps in-frame clones and lacks some. The sample has 95,000 to 150,000 clones, 77% seen once. Points from the study as a whole: Reportedly, a later analysis found an Asian-associated ancestry cluster had fewer N-insertions than the approximately 670-donor mean. Accurate predictions that matched the HLA-A and HLA-B alleles of most subjects were reportedly made from TCR beta sequences. Analysis was carried out at a later point, and it linked a missense DCLRE1C variant to TCR beta V- and J-gene trimming.

Germline CDR1 and CDR2: SQVTM and ANQGSEA. V was trimmed by 0 bases and J by 6 bases, leaving 20 bases between them. This CDR3 comprises 16 residues. This clonotype was obtained from a man younger than 30 in good health and CMV-seropositive. The gene calls are TRBV29-1 and TRBJ2-5; tentative D call: TRBD1 (5 bases). Sample: PBMCs. The CDR3 protein is CSVEDLGQGMKQTQYF. The CDR3 nucleotides are TGCAGCGTTGAAGATCTTGGGCAGGGAATGAAACAGACCCAGTACTTC. Combining the CDR3 with reference TRBV29-1 and TRBJ2-5 gives the whole variable domain SAVISQKPSRDICQRGTSLTIQCQVDSQVTMMFWYRQQPGQSLTLIATANQGSEATYESGFVIDKFPISRPNLTFSTLTVSNMSPEDSSIYLCSVEDLGQGMKQTQYFGPGTRLLVL.